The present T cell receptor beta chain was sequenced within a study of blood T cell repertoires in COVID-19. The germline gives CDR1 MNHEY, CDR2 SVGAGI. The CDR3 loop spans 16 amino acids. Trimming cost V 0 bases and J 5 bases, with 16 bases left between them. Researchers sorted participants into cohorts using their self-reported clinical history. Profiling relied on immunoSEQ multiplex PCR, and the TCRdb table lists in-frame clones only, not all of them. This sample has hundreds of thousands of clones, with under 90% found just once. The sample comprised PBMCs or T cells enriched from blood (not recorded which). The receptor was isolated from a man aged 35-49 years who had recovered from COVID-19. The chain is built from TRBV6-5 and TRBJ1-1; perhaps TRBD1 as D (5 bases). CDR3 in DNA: TGTGCCAGCAGTTACTCAGGTGGGCAGGGAGGTACTGAAGCTTTCTTT. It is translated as CASSYSGGQGGTEAFF.